The source of this T cell receptor (beta chain) is a study of Ad26.COV2.S vaccination and SARS-CoV-2 variants. Only in-frame clones appear in the TCRdb table, and some are missing; sequencing was by immunoSEQ multiplex PCR. The sample consists of around 100,000 clones, around three quarters of them appearing once. V was pared by 1 base and J by 3 bases, with 7 bases between. There are 14 residues in the CDR3. Germline assignment: CDR1 SGHRS and CDR2 YFSETQ. Whole-study findings and limits: Vaccinees showed greater spike-specific TCR breadth than placebo recipients. For non-spike TCRs, breadth in vaccine recipients resembled that in placebo recipients.

As to this clone: The antigen remains unidentified.

The sequence derives from a human donor who had recovered from COVID-19. The material sequenced was peripheral blood, taken after recovery from COVID-19. This chain connects TRBV5-1 to TRBJ1-4; a possible D gene is TRBD1 (5 bases). DNA for the CDR3: TGCGCCAGCAGCTTGTTAGGGGCTAATGAAAAACTGTTTTTT. It translates to CASSLLGANEKLFF.